Sequencing of this T cell receptor (beta chain) was carried out in a study of blood T cell repertoires in COVID-19. Study context: Material from acute and convalescent COVID-19 was sourced from the United States, Italy and Spain. T cells, B-cell-depleted T cells, or PBMCs provided the cDNA or gDNA that served as material.

CDR1 is SGHNT and CDR2 is YYREEE in the germline V gene (reference sequence). There are 14 residues in the CDR3. V was clipped by 3 bases and J by 1 base, with 10 bases between them. As processed by the authors: The authors estimated nucleated cell counts from reference gene primer amplification. Repertoires were generated with immunoSEQ multiplex PCR, while TCRdb's copy carries only in-frame clones and drops some. V and J calls and clone size are those listed in that table; D and trimming were worked out from the DNA. The sample lists 99,000 or so clones, about 85% occurring once. J is TRBJ1-1 and V is TRBV5-4, with D possibly TRBD1 on 6 matching bases. The TCR was taken from a man aged 45-65 years with acute or convalescent COVID-19. The sequencing sample was made of peripheral blood. CDR3 coding DNA: TGTGCCAGCAGCTCCAGGGGCCGGAACACTGAAGCTTTCTTT. Encoded protein: CASSSRGRNTEAFF.